This T cell receptor (beta chain) was profiled in a study of T cells in Graves' hyperthyroidism and ophthalmopathy. There were TCR beta CDR3 regions amplified from RNA transcripts. First-round RT-PCR of the TCR CDR3 relied on the HTBI primer set. Each CDR3 protein gets one entry after TCRdb re-called the multiplex PCR reads with MiXCR. In the table there are more than 500,000 distinct CDR3 sequences, about 16% of which are singletons. This clonotype was seen repeatedly, ten times or more. This CDR3 is 14 amino acids long. With 5 bases removed from V and 9 bases from J, the gap between germline ends came to 14 bases. Germline CDR1 and CDR2: MNHNS and SASEGT.

Source material: blood. This receptor was obtained from a woman under 40 with Graves' ophthalmopathy. The chain uses TRBV6-1 and TRBJ1-6, with a possible D match to TRBD1 (5 bases). DNA for the CDR3: TGTGCCAGCAGTCCGATAGGGGTCGGTTCACCCCTCCACTTT. It specifies CASSPIGVGSPLHF.